These 24 T cell receptor beta chains share one sample of origin, sequenced in a study of blood T cell repertoires in COVID-19. Sequencing used immunoSEQ multiplex PCR; TCRdb keeps in-frame clones, though not all of them. The sample has about 250,000 clones, around 90% seen once. Specimen: PBMCs or T cells enriched from blood (not recorded which). The receptors originated from a woman between 35 and 50 years old who had been exposed to COVID-19.

As for this clone: The junction departs from germline at one end; a sequencing error may be responsible. The chain recombines TRBV5-1 with TRBJ2-3; 10 bases align to TRBD2. Per germline, CDR1 SGHRS and CDR2 YFSETQ. This CDR3 is built from 15 residues. The CDR3 coding sequence is TGTGCCAGCAGCATCGGGACTAGCGACACAGATACGCAGTATTTT. Translating it yields CASSIGTSDTDTQYF.

The chain uses TRBV9 and TRBJ2-7; TRBD2 might be the D (6 bases). V gave up 0 bases and J gave up 6 bases, with 13 bases separating them. Germline V gene sequence: CDR1 SGDLS, CDR2 YYNGEE. CDR3 size: 14 residues. Written as DNA, the CDR3 is TGTGCCAGCAGCGTAGGGGGGACTCCTAGCGAGCAGTACTTC. Translated, it gives CASSVGGTPSEQYF.

This rearrangement joins TRBV23-1 to TRBJ1-2, with 7 nucleotides matching TRBD1. Being an ORF, TRBV23-1 has a function that is uncertain. Germline trimming cut 4 bases from V and 7 bases from J; bases unmatched to any gene: 6. The CDR3 totals 13 residues. CDR3 sequence (DNA): TGCGCCAGCAGTCCAGGGGGGCGCGGTGGCTACACCTTC. Protein product: CASSPGGRGGYTF.

For this clone: The junction differs from germline at one of its ends, possibly a read error. The chain has TRBV25-1 and TRBJ1-1, with no clear D. CDR3 length: 11 residues. The germline V gene has CDR1 MGHDK and CDR2 SYGVNS. The CDR3 DNA reads TGTGCCAGCAGTGATTGGTCCTCGGCCAGGTTT. Amino acids: CASSDWSSARF.

The V gene is TRBV30, the J gene TRBJ2-1; 7 bases agree with TRBD1. The CDR3 runs 14 residues. The germline V gene encodes CDR1 GTSNPN and CDR2 SVGIG (reference sequence). V lost 4 bases and J lost 7; bases outside the gene matches: 10. The CDR3 DNA sequence: TGTGCCTGGAAGGGGGCAGGGAGTTATAATGAGCAGTTCTTC. Its translation: CAWKGAGSYNEQFF.

The chain has TRBV7-8 and TRBJ1-3; tentative D call: TRBD1 (5 bases). CDR3 length equals 17 residues. Germline V gene data show CDR1 as SGHVS and CDR2 as FQNEAQ. V was shortened by 1 base and J by 0 bases, with 13 bases between the two germline ends. CDR3 DNA: TGTGCCAGCAGCTTAGTTCGCCAGGGTAGCTCTGGAAACACCATATATTTT. Protein sequence: CASSLVRQGSSGNTIYF.

J is TRBJ2-7 and V is TRBV5-4; a possible D gene is TRBD2 (6 bases). Germline V CDR1 and CDR2: SGHNT, YYREEE (reference sequence). Trimming stripped 0 bases from V and 3 bases from J, with 13 bases between. This CDR3 contains 15 residues. The CDR3 loop reads CASSLGGGAGYEQYF. The CDR3 DNA is TGTGCCAGCAGCTTGGGTGGAGGGGCGGGCTACGAGCAGTACTTC. Drawing the rest from reference TRBV5-4 and TRBJ2-7, the complete variable domain is ETGVTQSPTHLIKTRGQQVTLRCSSQSGHNTVSWYQQALGQGPQFIFQYYREEENGRGNFPPRFSGLQFPNYSSELNVNALELDDSALYLCASSLGGGAGYEQYFGPGTRLTVT.

This clone has a single count. The chain has TRBV10-3 and TRBJ1-3; TRBD1 agrees at 8 bases. The CDR3 extends over 17 amino acids. The V and J ends lost 3 bases and 1 base, in that order; junction bases with no gene match: 8. CDR1 and CDR2 from the germline V gene are ENHRY and SYGVKD. The CDR3 region has the DNA TGTGCCATCAGTGAACTGGGGACAGGACTATCTGGAAACACCATATATTTT. This sequence encodes CAISELGTGLSGNTIYF.

This chain uses TRBV11-3 with TRBJ1-4; TRBD1 aligns across 7 bases. The CDR3 totals 12 residues. Germline lookup yields CDR1 SGHNT and CDR2 YENEEA. Losses at the gene ends were 2 bases for V and 9 bases for J; bases not matched to a gene: 0. As DNA, the CDR3 is TGTGCCAGCAGCTTAAGGGGGCAAAAACTGTTTTTT. Amino acid sequence: CASSLRGQKLFF.

V gene TRBV4-1 combines with J gene TRBJ2-1; 10 bases match TRBD1. The trim removed 5 bases at V and 6 bases at J, leaving 19 bases unmatched. The CDR3 runs to 19 residues. CDR1 is MGHRA and CDR2 is YSYEKL in the germline V gene. The CDR3 loop reads CASSFRDRGRGKEANEQFF. The CDR3 DNA reads TGCGCCAGCAGCTTCCGGGACAGGGGACGAGGCAAGGAGGCCAATGAGCAGTTCTTC.

This clone was observed a single time. The rearrangement joins TRBV5-6 to TRBJ2-7, with D perhaps TRBD1 (5 bases). Germline values: CDR1 SGHDT, CDR2 YYEEEE. The CDR3 is 12 amino acids. Trimming pared 3 bases from V and 6 bases from J, leaving 10 bases between. The CDR3 DNA reads as TGTGCCAGCAGCTCTACAGGAATCGAGCAGTACTTC. It translates to CASSSTGIEQYF.

The rearrangement uses TRBV4-3 and TRBJ2-1, with a tentative D call TRBD2 (6 bases). Germline V gives CDR1 LGHNA, CDR2 YSLEER. Trimming removed 0 bases at V and 4 bases at J, with 13 bases between. The CDR3 is 16 residues long. CDR3 bases: TGCGCCAGCAGCCAAGAAGAGCGGGTTGGATACAATGAGCAGTTCTTC. This codes for CASSQEERVGYNEQFF.

This chain joins TRBV10-2 and TRBJ2-5; 11 bases match TRBD2. The CDR3 runs 18 residues. V lost 0 bases, J lost 4 bases, and 10 bases stayed unmatched. Per germline, CDR1 WSHSY and CDR2 SAAADI. The CDR3 DNA is TGCGCCAGCAGTGAGTCGGCTTTCATAGGACTAGCGGGAGAGACCCAGTACTTC. It is translated as CASSESAFIGLAGETQYF.

This clone appeared once. This rearrangement joins TRBV18 to TRBJ1-2; D is unresolved. CDR1 and CDR2 from the germline V gene are KGHSH and LQKENI. The CDR3 is made up of 13 amino acids. Trimming took 6 bases from V and 6 from J, leaving 14 bases between them. CDR3 residues: CASSRGGDNGYTF. The CDR3 DNA reads as TGTGCCAGCTCTCGCGGTGGTGATAATGGCTACACCTTC.

The chain has TRBV5-1 and TRBJ1-1, with D maybe TRBD1 (6 bases). The CDR3 covers 16 residues. Germline V gives CDR1 SGHRS, CDR2 YFSETQ. V was clipped by 3 bases and J by 4 bases, with 19 bases between them. The CDR3, as DNA: TGCGCCAGCAGCTGGGGATGGGGGCAGGGGAGCACTGAAGCTTTCTTT. It translates to CASSWGWGQGSTEAFF.

This rearrangement joins TRBV28 to TRBJ2-7; 11 nucleotides line up with TRBD2. The germline V gene encodes CDR1 MDHEN and CDR2 SYDVKM. The CDR3 runs to 14 residues. J was trimmed by 2 bases and V by 4 bases; bases with no gene match: 1. DNA for the CDR3: TGTGCCAGCAGTTCGGGACTAGCGGCCTACGAGCAGTACGTC. This codes for CASSSGLAAYEQYV.

The chain is built from TRBV4-2 and TRBJ2-2; 7 nucleotides agree with TRBD2. The V gene end was trimmed by 1 base and the J gene end by 7 bases; junction bases not matched to a gene: 6. The CDR3 extends over 15 amino acids. CDR1 and CDR2 (germline): LGHNA, YNFKEQ. The CDR3 coding sequence is TGTGCCAGCAGCCAAGTCACTAGCGATGACGGGGAGCTGTTTTTT. Amino acids: CASSQVTSDDGELFF.

V is TRBV9 and J is TRBJ2-7; 11 bases are a match to TRBD1. CDR3 length: 15 amino acids. V shed 4 bases, J shed 7 bases, and the junction held 10 bases outside the gene matches. The germline gives CDR1 SGDLS, CDR2 YYNGEE. The CDR3 is CASSIGDRGTREQYF. CDR3 in DNA: TGTGCCAGCAGCATAGGGGACAGGGGGACTAGAGAGCAGTACTTC.

The chain employs TRBV7-2 and TRBJ2-3; 10 bases agree with TRBD2. The CDR3 is made up of 14 amino acids. Germline V gene sequence: CDR1 SGHTA, CDR2 FQGNSA. J gave up 4 bases and V 7 bases, and 5 bases lay outside the gene matches. DNA of the CDR3: TGTGCCAGCACACCACTAGCGGGGTCAGATACGCAGTATTTT. As protein: CASTPLAGSDTQYF.

The V call is TRBV19, the J call TRBJ1-5; 7 bases align to TRBD1. The CDR3 has 13 residues. Germline lookup yields CDR1 LNHDA and CDR2 SQIVND (reference sequence). The DNA for the CDR3 is TGTGCAGTTTCAGGGGGATTAAATCAGCCCCAGCATTTT. Its protein product is CAVSGGLNQPQHF.

The chain links TRBV7-3 to TRBJ1-1; maybe TRBD1 (6 bases). CDR1 SGHTA and CDR2 FQGTGA come from the germline V gene. Trimming pared 1 base from V and 10 bases from J, leaving 13 bases between. The CDR3 covers 13 residues. The CDR3 sequence: CASSLNPGGAAFF. The CDR3 nucleotides read TGTGCCAGCAGCTTAAACCCCGGGGGGGCAGCTTTCTTT.

This chain links TRBV29-1 with TRBJ1-2; the D is unclear. The ends were cut back, 3 bases at V and 7 bases at J, with 9 bases in the middle. Germline V gives CDR1 SQVTM, CDR2 ANQGSEA. This CDR3 region has 11 residues. The CDR3 reads CSVEYGFGYTF. DNA for the CDR3: TGCAGCGTTGAGTACGGGTTTGGCTACACCTTC.

A word on this clone: Other DNA sequences in this sample translate to the same CDR3. The gene calls are TRBV4-3 and TRBJ1-1; maybe TRBD1 (5 bases). The CDR3 totals 13 residues. Trimming took off 0 bases at V and 4 bases at J, with 6 bases between the two ends. Germline loops: CDR1 LGHNA, CDR2 YSLEER. The CDR3 DNA reads TGCGCCAGCAGCCAAGACGGGGGCACTGAAGCTTTCTTT. Its translation: CASSQDGGTEAFF.

This rearrangement joins TRBV7-2 to TRBJ2-3, with 9 bases aligning to TRBD1. V trimming: 1 base; J trimming: 4 bases; junction bases outside the gene matches: 6. This CDR3 contains 16 residues. Germline loops: CDR1 SGHTA, CDR2 FQGNSA. The CDR3 loop reads CASSLVGTGFSDTQYF. Here the CDR3 DNA reads TGTGCCAGCAGCTTAGTGGGGACAGGGTTTTCAGATACGCAGTATTTT.